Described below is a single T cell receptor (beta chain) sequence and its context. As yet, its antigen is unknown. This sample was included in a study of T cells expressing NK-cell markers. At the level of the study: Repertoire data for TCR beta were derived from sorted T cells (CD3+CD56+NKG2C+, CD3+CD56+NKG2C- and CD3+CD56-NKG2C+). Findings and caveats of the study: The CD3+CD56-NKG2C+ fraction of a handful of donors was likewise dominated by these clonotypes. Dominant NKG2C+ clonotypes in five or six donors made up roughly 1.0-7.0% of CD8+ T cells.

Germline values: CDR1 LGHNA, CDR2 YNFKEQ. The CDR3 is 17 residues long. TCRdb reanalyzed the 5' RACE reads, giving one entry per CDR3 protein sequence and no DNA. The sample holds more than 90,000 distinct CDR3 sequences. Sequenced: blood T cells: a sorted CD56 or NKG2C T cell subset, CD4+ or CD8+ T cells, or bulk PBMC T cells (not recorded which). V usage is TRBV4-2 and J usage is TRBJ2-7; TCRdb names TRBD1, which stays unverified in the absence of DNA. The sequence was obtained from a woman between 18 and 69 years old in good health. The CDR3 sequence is CASSPQSRSPVPNEQYF.